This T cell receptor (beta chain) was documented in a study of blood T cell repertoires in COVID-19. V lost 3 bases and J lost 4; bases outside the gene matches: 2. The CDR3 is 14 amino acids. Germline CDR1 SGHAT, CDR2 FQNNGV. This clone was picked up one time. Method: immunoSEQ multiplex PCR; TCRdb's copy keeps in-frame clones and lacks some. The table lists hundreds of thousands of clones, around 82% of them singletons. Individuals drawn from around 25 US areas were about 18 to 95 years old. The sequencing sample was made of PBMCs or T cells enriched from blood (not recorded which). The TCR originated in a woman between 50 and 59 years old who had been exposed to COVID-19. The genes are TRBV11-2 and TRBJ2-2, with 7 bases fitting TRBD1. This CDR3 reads CASSFRGITGELFF. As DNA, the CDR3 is TGTGCCAGCAGCTTCAGGGGGATCACCGGGGAGCTGTTTTTT.